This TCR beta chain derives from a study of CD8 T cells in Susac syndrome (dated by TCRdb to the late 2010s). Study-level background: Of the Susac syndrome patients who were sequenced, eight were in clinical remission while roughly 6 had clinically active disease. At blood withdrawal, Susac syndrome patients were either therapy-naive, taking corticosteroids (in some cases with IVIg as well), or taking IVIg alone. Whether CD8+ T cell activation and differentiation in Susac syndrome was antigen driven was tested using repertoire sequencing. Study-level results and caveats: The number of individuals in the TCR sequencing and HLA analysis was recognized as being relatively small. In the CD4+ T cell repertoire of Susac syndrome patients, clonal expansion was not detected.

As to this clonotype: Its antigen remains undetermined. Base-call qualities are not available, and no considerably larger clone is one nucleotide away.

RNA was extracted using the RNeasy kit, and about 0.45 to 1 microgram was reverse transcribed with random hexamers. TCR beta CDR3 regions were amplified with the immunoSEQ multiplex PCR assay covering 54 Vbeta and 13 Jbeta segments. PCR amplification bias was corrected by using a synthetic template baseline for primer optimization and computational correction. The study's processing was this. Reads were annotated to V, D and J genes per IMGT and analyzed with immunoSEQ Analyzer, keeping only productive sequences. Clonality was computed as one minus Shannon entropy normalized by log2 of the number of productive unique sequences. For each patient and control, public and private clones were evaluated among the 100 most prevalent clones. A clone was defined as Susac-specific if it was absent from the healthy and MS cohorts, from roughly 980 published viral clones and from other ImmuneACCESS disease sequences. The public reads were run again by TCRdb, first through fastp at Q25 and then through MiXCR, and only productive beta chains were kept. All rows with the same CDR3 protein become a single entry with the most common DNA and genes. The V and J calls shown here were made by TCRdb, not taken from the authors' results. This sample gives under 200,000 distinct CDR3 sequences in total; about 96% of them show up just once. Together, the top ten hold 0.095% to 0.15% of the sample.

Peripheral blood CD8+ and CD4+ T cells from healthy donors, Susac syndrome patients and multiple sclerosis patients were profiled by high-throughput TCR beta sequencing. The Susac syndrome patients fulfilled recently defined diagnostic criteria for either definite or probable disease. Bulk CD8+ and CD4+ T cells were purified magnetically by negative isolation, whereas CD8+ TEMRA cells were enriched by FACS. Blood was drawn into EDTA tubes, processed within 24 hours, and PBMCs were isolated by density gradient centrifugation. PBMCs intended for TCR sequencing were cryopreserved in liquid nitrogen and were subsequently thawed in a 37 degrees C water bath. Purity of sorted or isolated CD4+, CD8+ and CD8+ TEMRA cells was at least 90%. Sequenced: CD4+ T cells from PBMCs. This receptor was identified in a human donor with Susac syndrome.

The CDR3 region: CASTPSNQPQHF. The nucleotides read TGTGCCAGCACCCCTAGCAATCAGCCCCAGCATTTT. The chain joins TRBV28 to TRBJ1-5; the D gene is not confidently resolved. V is cut by 7 bases and J by 0 bases, and the space between the germline ends is 4 bases. The CDR3 has 12 amino acids, counting the end cysteine and phenylalanine. Only the CDR3 portion is preserved as DNA: 36 bases, with reading frame beginning at the first base. According to the germline V gene, CDR1 reads MDHEN and CDR2 reads SYDVKM. With the portions outside the CDR3 filled from the reference TRBV28 and TRBJ1-5 genes, the complete variable region becomes DVKVTQSSRYLVKRTGEKVFLECVQDMDHENMFWYRQDPGLGLRLIYFSYDVKMKEKGDIPEGYSVSREKKERFSLILESASTNQTSMYLCASTPSNQPQHFGDGTRLSIL.